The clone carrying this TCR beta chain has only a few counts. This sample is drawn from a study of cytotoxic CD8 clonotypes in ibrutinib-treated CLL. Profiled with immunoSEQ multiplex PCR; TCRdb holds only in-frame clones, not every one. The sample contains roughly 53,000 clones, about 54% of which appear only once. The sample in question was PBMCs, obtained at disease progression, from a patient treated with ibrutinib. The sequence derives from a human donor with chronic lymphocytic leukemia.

The CDR3 nucleotides are TGTGCCAGCAGCTCCGGACAGACTAATGAAAAACTGTTTTTT. Amino acids: CASSSGQTNEKLFF. J is TRBJ1-4 and V is TRBV5-4, with D perhaps matching TRBD1 (6 bases). Trimming left V 3 bases short and J 2 bases short, with 8 bases between. CDR3 length: 14 residues. Germline V gene lookup returns CDR1 SGHNT and CDR2 YYREEE (reference sequence).